This T cell receptor (beta chain) was captured by sequencing in a study of regulatory T cells in long-lasting Graves disease. At least ten counts were recorded for this clonotype. The time point denotes: newly diagnosed GD, antithyroid drugs for less than 3 months. PBMC RNA was the source of the TCR library. Building of the TCR beta libraries involved iRepertoire HTBI primers and Arm-PCR of CDR3 regions. TCRdb reanalysed the multiplex PCR reads using MiXCR and keeps one entry per CDR3 protein. The data show about 460,000 distinct CDR3 sequences, about 14% seen once. Looked up from germline, CDR1 is SNHLY and CDR2 is FYNNEI. There are 13 residues in the CDR3. Trimming cost V 6 bases and J 5 bases, with 11 bases left between them. This sample was also put to use in a study of T cells in Graves' hyperthyroidism and ophthalmopathy.

The clonotype comes from a woman in her forties or fifties with Graves disease. The material sequenced was peripheral blood mononuclear cells (PBMCs), taken at new diagnosis, from a patient treated with antithyroid drugs. The rearrangement joins TRBV2 to TRBJ2-1; D might be TRBD2 (5 bases). CDR3: CASSATRDNEQFF. The CDR3 DNA sequence: TGTGCCAGCAGCGCTACTAGGGACAATGAGCAGTTCTTC.